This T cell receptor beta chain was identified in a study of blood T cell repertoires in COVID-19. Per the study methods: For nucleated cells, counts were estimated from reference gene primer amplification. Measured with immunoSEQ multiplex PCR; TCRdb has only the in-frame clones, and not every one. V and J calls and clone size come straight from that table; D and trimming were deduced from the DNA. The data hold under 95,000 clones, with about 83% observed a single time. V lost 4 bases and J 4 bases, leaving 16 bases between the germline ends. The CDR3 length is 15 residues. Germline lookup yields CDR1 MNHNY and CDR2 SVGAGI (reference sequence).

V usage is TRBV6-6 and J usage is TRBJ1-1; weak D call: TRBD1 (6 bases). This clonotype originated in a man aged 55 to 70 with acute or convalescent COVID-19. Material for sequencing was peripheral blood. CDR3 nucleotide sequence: TGTGCCAGCAGTTCGACAGGTACCCTGATCACTGAAGCTTTCTTT. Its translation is CASSSTGTLITEAFF.